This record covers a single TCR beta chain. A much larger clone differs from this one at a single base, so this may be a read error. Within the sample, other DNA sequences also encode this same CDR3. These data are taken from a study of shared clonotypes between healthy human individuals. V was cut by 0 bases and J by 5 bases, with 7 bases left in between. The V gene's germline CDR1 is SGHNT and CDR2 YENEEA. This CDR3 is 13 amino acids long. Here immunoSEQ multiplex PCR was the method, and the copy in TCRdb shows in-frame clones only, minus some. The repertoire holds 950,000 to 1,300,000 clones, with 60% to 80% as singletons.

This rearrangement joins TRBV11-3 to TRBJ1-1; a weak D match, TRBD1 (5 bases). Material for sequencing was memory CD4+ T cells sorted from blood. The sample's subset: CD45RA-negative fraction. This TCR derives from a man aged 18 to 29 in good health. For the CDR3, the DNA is TGTGCCAGCAGCTTAGATGGGGGGACTGAAGCTTTCTTT. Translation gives CASSLDGGTEAFF.